One and the same sample provided the 19 T cell receptor beta chains below, sequenced in a study of chemoradiotherapy in HPV16-positive cancers. Using immunoSEQ multiplex PCR, the repertoire was profiled, and TCRdb retains in-frame clones only, with some absent. The top ten clones hold over 30% of a sample with over 9,000 clones, about 68% of them seen once. Material: tumor tissue, obtained from a patient who underwent chemoradiotherapy. The source is a human donor with HPV-associated anogenital cancer.

The chain combines TRBV6-5 with TRBJ2-7, with TRBD1 matching 10 bases. The germline V gene encodes CDR1 MNHEY and CDR2 SVGAGI. The CDR3 sequence is 13 residues long. The junction had 5 bases not matched to a gene; V was cut back by 6 bases and J by 6 bases. CDR3 nucleotides: TGTGCCAGCAGCAGGGACAGGGGTGCCGAGCAGTACGTC. Translated: CASSRDRGAEQYV.

V and J are TRBV12-5 and TRBJ1-5; no clear D gene. Trimming pared 1 base from V and 3 bases from J, leaving 4 bases between. This CDR3 is built from 13 residues. Germline V gene lookup returns CDR1 LGHNT and CDR2 FRNRAP. The chain's CDR3 is CASGLENNQPQHF. The CDR3 DNA reads TGTGCTAGTGGTTTGGAAAACAATCAGCCCCAGCATTTT.

This chain joins TRBV6-5 and TRBJ1-2; tentatively, D is TRBD1 (5 bases). The CDR3 has 13 amino acids. CDR1 is MNHEY and CDR2 is SVGAGI in the germline V gene. Trimming pared 5 bases from V and 5 bases from J, leaving 12 bases between. CDR3 bases: TGTGCCAGCAGTGTCAGGGAGGGGTATGGCTACACCTTC. It yields the protein CASSVREGYGYTF.

This clone has only one observation. V and J are TRBV9 and TRBJ1-2; the match to TRBD1 covers 8 bases. With 2 bases clipped from V and 0 bases from J, the junction kept 9 bases outside the gene matches. Germline loops: CDR1 SGDLS, CDR2 YYNGEE. CDR3 length equals 17 residues. CDR3 amino acids: CASSVGQAQPANYGYTF. The CDR3 nucleotides are TGTGCCAGCAGCGTGGGACAGGCCCAGCCAGCTAACTATGGCTACACCTTC.

The chain is built from TRBV19 and TRBJ2-1, with TRBD2 matching 11 bases. With V trimmed by 3 bases and J by 1 base, 5 bases remained unmatched. The CDR3 totals 17 residues. Looked up from germline, CDR1 is LNHDA and CDR2 is SQIVND (reference sequence). The CDR3 loop reads CASSIGSGRESYNEQFF. The CDR3 DNA reads as TGTGCCAGTAGTATCGGTAGCGGGAGGGAATCCTACAATGAGCAGTTCTTC.

The rearrangement uses TRBV11-3 and TRBJ2-1; 7 nucleotides match TRBD1. This CDR3 comprises 16 residues. CDR1 and CDR2 from the germline V gene are SGHNT and YENEEA. The V segment lost 3 bases and the J segment 0 bases; nucleotides outside the gene matches: 5. The CDR3 protein is CASSLAGTDSYNEQFF. CDR3 DNA: TGTGCCAGCAGCTTGGCCGGGACAGACTCCTACAATGAGCAGTTCTTC.

This clone was found once. The V call is TRBV7-2, the J call TRBJ2-3; D perhaps matches TRBD2 (5 bases). This CDR3 is 16 amino acids long. The V gene lost 5 bases and the J gene lost 4 bases, with 19 bases spanning the gap. CDR1 and CDR2 (germline): SGHTA, FQGNSA. CDR3 DNA: TGTGCCAGCAGCCCACCCGGGCTCCTAGCTGCAGATACGCAGTATTTT. The encoded protein is CASSPPGLLAADTQYF.

V and J are TRBV11-3 and TRBJ2-1; 14 nucleotides line up with TRBD2. Germline V gives CDR1 SGHNT, CDR2 YENEEA. Trimming cost V 5 bases and J 4 bases; bases outside gene matches: 7. The CDR3 has 17 amino acids. CDR3 sequence: CASSKGTSGSGYNEQFF. The CDR3 coding sequence is TGTGCCAGCAGCAAAGGGACTAGCGGGAGCGGGTACAATGAGCAGTTCTTC.

This clone was seen more than once but under ten times. This chain links TRBV4-1 with TRBJ1-3, with no clear D. The germline CDR1 and CDR2 sequences are MGHRA and YSYEKL. V was shortened by 3 bases and J by 0 bases, with 12 bases between the two germline ends. CDR3 length: 16 amino acids. CDR3 amino acids: CASSHPQRNSGNTIYF. CDR3 DNA sequence: TGCGCCAGCAGCCATCCCCAGCGGAACTCTGGAAACACCATATATTTT.

This clone came up once. The chain combines TRBV5-1 with TRBJ2-7; TRBD2 aligns across 7 bases. Germline-derived CDR1 and CDR2 are SGHRS and YFSETQ. The CDR3 is made up of 12 amino acids. Trimming took 0 bases from V and 6 from J; bases not matched to a gene: 0. The CDR3 region has the DNA TGCGCCAGCAGCTTGGGCGGGGGCGAGCAGTACTTC. Translating gives CASSLGGGEQYF.

V and J are TRBV7-2 and TRBJ2-7, with 11 bases aligning to TRBD2. CDR1 is SGHTA and CDR2 is FQGNSA in the germline V gene. The CDR3 has 18 residues. With 4 bases clipped from V and 6 bases from J, the junction kept 17 bases outside the gene matches. The CDR3 bases are TGTGCCAGCAGCTCCCACCGGGGTAATAGCGGGAGGGCCGCCGAGCAGTACTTC. This gives the protein CASSSHRGNSGRAAEQYF. The whole variable domain, filled in from reference TRBV7-2 and TRBJ2-7, reads GAGVSQSPSNKVTEKGKDVELRCDPISGHTALYWYRQSLGQGLEFLIYFQGNSAPDKSGLPSDRFSAERTGGSVSTLTIQRTQQEDSAVYLCASSSHRGNSGRAAEQYFGPGTRLTVT.

CDR3 nucleotide sequence: TGCGCCAGCAGCCAAGGTTATTACAACAGTCAGTTTAACACCGGGGAGCTGTTTTTT. It encodes CASSQGYYNSQFNTGELFF. The chain links TRBV4-3 to TRBJ2-2; no clear D gene. Trimming pared 1 base from V and 2 bases from J, leaving 20 bases between. CDR1 is LGHNA and CDR2 is YSLEER in the germline V gene. This CDR3 has 19 residues.

This clone has more than one count but fewer than ten. CDR3 loop: CASSQDGDRDEQYF. In DNA form, the CDR3 reads TGCGCCAGCAGCCAAGATGGGGACAGGGACGAGCAGTACTTC. The rearrangement uses TRBV4-3 and TRBJ2-7; 9 bases match TRBD1. The CDR3 is 14 amino acids. Germline CDR1 reads LGHNA; CDR2 reads YSLEER. Unmatched junction bases numbered 2, after V lost 0 bases and J lost 5 bases.

This chain connects TRBV4-2 to TRBJ2-7; 9 positions agree with TRBD2. Unmatched junction bases numbered 8, after V lost 4 bases and J lost 4 bases. This CDR3 is built from 15 residues. Germline V gene data show CDR1 as LGHNA and CDR2 as YNFKEQ. CDR3 nucleotide sequence: TGTGCCAGCAGCCCTACAGGGCGGGAGGGTTACGAGCAGTACTTC. Its translation is CASSPTGREGYEQYF.

The V call is TRBV19, the J call TRBJ2-7; TRBD2 agrees at 7 bases. The CDR3 length is 16 residues. CDR1 and CDR2 from the germline V gene are LNHDA and SQIVND (reference sequence). The trim removed 7 bases at V and 3 bases at J, leaving 15 bases unmatched. The CDR3 DNA reads TGTGCCAGTATGGGGGTTTCGAGCGGGATAGTCTACGAGCAGTACTTC. It translates to CASMGVSSGIVYEQYF.

V is TRBV11-2 and J is TRBJ1-1; no clear D gene. CDR1 SGHAT and CDR2 FQNNGV come from the germline V gene. CDR3 length: 14 amino acids. Deletions cut 5 bases from V and 0 bases from J, with 10 bases between. CDR3 nucleotide sequence: TGTGCCAGCAGCCGAAACGCGGTGAACACTGAAGCTTTCTTT. Translation: CASSRNAVNTEAFF.

The chain links TRBV5-4 to TRBJ2-1, with D hard to call. V gave up 1 base and J gave up 0 bases, with 14 bases separating them. This CDR3 has 17 amino acids. Per the germline V gene, CDR1 is SGHNT and CDR2 is YYREEE (reference sequence). The CDR3 sequence: CASSLTAGPISYNEQFF. The CDR3 coding sequence is TGTGCCAGCAGCTTGACAGCAGGACCGATCTCCTACAATGAGCAGTTCTTC.

This chain joins TRBV10-2 and TRBJ2-1; the D is unclear. Per germline, CDR1 WSHSY and CDR2 SAAADI. V dropped 1 base and J dropped 6 bases, with 16 bases sitting between them. The CDR3 totals 16 residues. DNA for the CDR3: TGCGCCAGCAGTGAGTGGGTGGGGTCGATGGGCAATGAGCAGTTCTTC. Its protein is CASSEWVGSMGNEQFF.

The chain carries TRBV29-1 and TRBJ2-3; maybe TRBD1 (6 bases). This CDR3 is 12 amino acids long. Trimming removed 3 bases from V and 4 bases from J, with 8 bases in between. Germline V gene data show CDR1 as SQVTM and CDR2 as ANQGSEA. CDR3 sequence reads: CSVEWTADTQYF. The CDR3 region has the DNA TGCAGCGTTGAGTGGACAGCAGATACGCAGTATTTT.